Shown below are 2 T cell receptor beta chains from a single sample sequenced in a study of cytomegalovirus exposure and HLA in healthy donors. The PCR had 60 Vbeta and 13 Jbeta primers. TCRdb's copy holds only in-frame clones and misses some; the assay was immunoSEQ multiplex PCR. This table holds just over 150,000 clones, approximately 86% found once. Sequencing was performed on PBMCs. These receptors all stem from a woman younger than 35 in good health and CMV-seronegative.

By sample share, this clone is medium-sized. J is TRBJ2-6 and V is TRBV4-1; unclear D gene. V lost 0 bases and J lost 1, with 7 bases in between. This CDR3 contains 16 residues. From germline, CDR1 is MGHRA and CDR2 YSYEKL. CDR3 DNA: TGCGCCAGCAGCCAAGATCACGGGTCTGGGGCCAACGTCCTGACTTTC. Residues: CASSQDHGSGANVLTF.

A single count supports this clone. J is TRBJ2-3 and V is TRBV28; possible D gene TRBD1, 5 bases. V dropped 3 bases and J dropped 3 bases, with 13 bases sitting between them. The V gene's germline CDR1 is MDHEN and CDR2 SYDVKM. The CDR3 runs 15 residues. The CDR3 coding sequence is TGTGCCAGCAGTTTCCCTCAGGGTCGGACAGATACGCAGTATTTT. Translated: CASSFPQGRTDTQYF.